The sequence of this T cell receptor (beta chain) was determined in a study of cytotoxic CD8 clonotypes in ibrutinib-treated CLL. Whole-study results and caveats: The times at which samples were taken varied between sustained-remission and progressing patients. Under therapy, public clonotypes either contracted or stayed stable, and they were uncommon.

The CDR3 has 14 residues. Germline V gene sequence: CDR1 MGHDK, CDR2 SYGVNS. J gave up 8 bases and V 4 bases, and 6 bases lay outside the gene matches. The method was immunoSEQ multiplex PCR; TCRdb's version includes in-frame clones alone and lacks a portion of them. The profile shows fewer than 150,000 clones, around four fifths of them singletons. Note on this clone: Antigen specificity is unknown.

V usage is TRBV25-1 and J usage is TRBJ1-2; 11 nucleotides match TRBD1. The TCR sequence derives from a human donor with chronic lymphocytic leukemia. Specimen: PBMCs, collected after 24 months of ibrutinib treatment. DNA of the CDR3: TGTGCCAGCAGTGCGGGACAGGGGGTTGAGGGCTACACCTTC. It translates to CASSAGQGVEGYTF.